A selection of T cell receptor beta chains follows, all from one sample in a study of T cell repertoires in cytomegalovirus infection. MiXCR, run by TCRdb on the reads, gives a single entry per CDR3 protein. Of approximately 260,000 distinct CDR3 sequences detected, over 15% appear once; the ten largest clones hold less than 50%. The sequencing input was CD8+ T cells from PBMCs. The receptor set was obtained from a human donor in good health (CMV status not recorded). Some clones in this sample may be carry-over from other donors' samples. Each CDR3 is given with its conserved first and last residue.

j_gene | v_gene | CDR3aa
TRBJ2-3 | TRBV7-3 | CASSLSASGAPTQYF
TRBJ1-2 | TRBV2 | CASSEAQGTGYGYTF
TRBJ1-5 | TRBV6-2/TRBV6-3 | CASSYWDQPQHF
TRBJ2-1 | TRBV6-1 | CASRKGVNEQFF
TRBJ2-3 | TRBV23-1 | CASSLGGDVTDTQYF
TRBJ2-1 | TRBV15 | CATSLAGTAHEQFF
TRBJ2-7 | TRBV12-3/TRBV12-4 | CASSRGNPSYEQYF
TRBJ2-2 | TRBV5-5 | CASSWVRGPGELFF
TRBJ2-7 | TRBV7-9 | CASSTTGTDYRRQYF
TRBJ2-7 | TRBV6-2/TRBV6-3 | CASSLTRFYEQYF
TRBJ1-2 | TRBV4-3 | CASSPGTAGGYGYTF
TRBJ2-7 | TRBV7-9 | CASSSKAPAANYEQYF
TRBJ2-1 | TRBV7-9 | CASSLISGNEGSYNEQFF
TRBJ2-7 | TRBV27 | CASSLSFSGQVNYEQYF
TRBJ2-7 | TRBV5-8 | CASSLSSGFRYEQYF
TRBJ2-7 | TRBV6-6 | CASSKYGTPATDYEQYF
TRBJ2-4 | TRBV7-9 | CASTGDGNIQYF
TRBJ1-1 | TRBV6-6 | CASSYSRGAIGTEAFF
TRBJ2-7 | TRBV10-3 | CAISEYSTGTSAHEQYF
TRBJ2-1 | TRBV19 | CASSGDPGTGAYNEQFF
TRBJ2-2 | TRBV2 | CASSEGAGGPDGELFF
TRBJ1-4 | TRBV5-6 | CASSLNQGKATNEKLFF
TRBJ2-2 | TRBV29-1 | CSVEGLSIPDREGTGELFF
TRBJ2-3 | TRBV23-1 | CASSQSRTGTDTQYF
TRBJ2-3 | TRBV20-1 | CSAITSQVGGGSTDTQYF
TRBJ2-1 | TRBV7-6 | CASSLGLTLAYNEQFF
TRBJ2-1 | TRBV7-6 | CASSFDRGEVEQFF
TRBJ2-2 | TRBV7-4 | CASSPRTPFATGELFF
TRBJ2-5 | TRBV7-8 | CASSLGVEYQETQYF
TRBJ2-1 | TRBV7-8 | CASSFRSRSSYNEQFF
TRBJ2-7 | TRBV27 | CASSLAHGDEQYF
TRBJ1-3 | TRBV7-8 | CATTGADGNTIYF
TRBJ2-2 | TRBV15 | CATSSEWPSGGEAGELFF
TRBJ2-7 | TRBV6-5 | CASTKEAGRMVTYEQYF
TRBJ2-3 | TRBV12-3/TRBV12-4 | CASSSSLAGEVDTQYF
TRBJ1-5 | TRBV18 | CASSPAGRNQPQHF
TRBJ2-7 | TRBV6-2/TRBV6-3 | CASSYGEYEQYF
TRBJ1-4 | TRBV28 | CASSLRQGQATNEKLFF
TRBJ2-2 | TRBV7-6 | CASSQAAQGSSITGELFF
TRBJ2-7 | TRBV28 | CASSIVEGTSDEQYF
TRBJ2-1 | TRBV29-1 | CSVEGQGVGNEQFF